The TCR beta chain described here comes from a study of T cells after posttransplantation cyclophosphamide (dated by TCRdb to 2016 to 2017). At the level of the whole study: Using TRB sequencing, the study followed how the T cell repertoire rebuilt after myeloablative bone marrow transplantation with posttransplantation cyclophosphamide given as GVHD prophylaxis. Samples from around 35 PTCy-treated patients and some 16 related bone marrow donors of those patients were subjected to antigen receptor sequencing. Public TRB sequences were queried against a database of over 3,000 sequences associated with responses to pathogens, tumor antigens, self-antigens and alloantigens. TRA and TRB clonality were tightly correlated in several samples, so subsequent TCR analyses focused on TRB only. In 3 patients, up to roughly 3 additional blood samples taken between 2 and 5.2 years after transplant also underwent TRB sequencing, as did pretransplant blood from a handful of patients. Blood from all 34 PTCy patients with 1-year posttransplant specimens was subjected to TRB sequencing.

Comment on this clone: Its antigen remains unidentified. No quality values exist for individual bases; no much larger clone is one base distant.

According to the study, the label for this sample's treatment or condition signals: high-dose cyclophosphamide on days +3 and +4 as single-agent GVHD prophylaxis. For conditioning, the PTCy patients got busulfan and fludarabine, then a related or unrelated marrow graft, followed by cyclophosphamide on days +3 and +4. PTCy-treated patients came from a prospective multi-institutional clinical trial. Mononuclear cells from peripheral blood and bone marrow were separated by Ficoll-Hypaque density centrifugation and then cryopreserved. TRB sequencing was run on genomic DNA with either the immunoSEQ assay at survey resolution or the hsTCRB kit. Under the source paper's analysis protocol: Initial read processing used immunoSEQ software, and repertoire analyses used the LymphoSeq R package. Clonality was computed as 1 minus normalized Shannon entropy; Gini coefficient was also calculated for each TRB dataset. Phenotypes of unsorted samples were inferred by mapping TRB sequences from sorted subsets of the recipient or donor onto the same recipient's unsorted samples. TCRdb took over this immuneACCESS table, retaining in-frame rearrangements with V and J assigned. Such tables are incomplete; in checked studies, under half of the missing clones stem from an unresolved V gene, and the remainder is unexplained. D and trimming come from the DNA, and the V and J calls and clone size come from that table. This sample gives roughly 12,000 clones in total; about 2.1% of them show up just once. The leading ten clones occupy about 16% of the sample.

The germline ends are 12 bases apart after V is trimmed by 0 bases and J by 3 bases. The CDR3 starts with the cysteine, ends with the phenylalanine, and has 15 residues. Here the CDR3 DNA is all that survives: 45 bases in frame from base 1. The germline V gene specifies MGHRA as CDR1 and YSYEKL as CDR2. Overall study results and their limits: At 1-2 months, donor-recipient similarity was low but rose over the first year, and the later blood repertoires were often dominated by donor CD8+ memory clones. Across a few dozen patients, TRB clonality was highly associated with recipient CMV seropositivity and CMV reactivation, and diversity in PTCy patients was similar to diversity in CNI/methotrexate controls. The TRB repertoires of T cells infiltrating skin or GI tract showed only limited overlap with the TRB repertoires of T cells in blood.

The source was PBMCs, collected after allogeneic stem cell transplant with posttransplant cyclophosphamide. The receptor's source is a male patient between 25 and 39 years old who received an allogeneic stem cell transplant from a related donor, was CMV-positive, and had no GVHD. Post transplant, some T cells may arise from the graft donor. The chain is made from TRBV4-1 and TRBJ2-7, and possibly TRBD2, on 6 matching bases. The nucleotides are TGCGCCAGCAGCCAAGAAGATGAGGGACTCTACGAGCAGTACTTC. This yields the protein CASSQEDEGLYEQYF.